This T cell receptor beta chain derives from a study of T cell responses to AZD1222 COVID-19 vaccine. About the study: Second-dose recipients at about 4 or about 12 weeks were treated as one pooled group. Findings and limits, study-wide: Increases in Spike-specific TCR breadth and depth were seen after two AZD1222 doses. Nearly half of the spike-specific TCRs reportedly recognize variant regions that carry no mutations.

Points on this clone: Its antigen is unidentified.

The CDR3 totals 17 residues. Germline V gene data show CDR1 as SGHVS and CDR2 as FQNEAQ. Trimming shortened V by 5 bases and J by 2 bases, and 22 bases separated the two germline ends. Data came from immunoSEQ multiplex PCR; TCRdb stores just in-frame clones and leaves some out. Of fewer than 120,000 clones in the sample, 80% to 95% are singletons; the top ten hold about 7.8%. This TCR was sampled from an adult in good health. The chain employs TRBV7-8 and TRBJ2-7, with a possible D match to TRBD2 (6 bases). Source: peripheral blood, taken on day 0 of AZD1222 vaccination. The DNA of the CDR3 is TGTGCCAGCAGCGCGTATTTGGGCGGGATGGAGGCCTACGAGCAGTACTTC. Encoded protein: CASSAYLGGMEAYEQYF.